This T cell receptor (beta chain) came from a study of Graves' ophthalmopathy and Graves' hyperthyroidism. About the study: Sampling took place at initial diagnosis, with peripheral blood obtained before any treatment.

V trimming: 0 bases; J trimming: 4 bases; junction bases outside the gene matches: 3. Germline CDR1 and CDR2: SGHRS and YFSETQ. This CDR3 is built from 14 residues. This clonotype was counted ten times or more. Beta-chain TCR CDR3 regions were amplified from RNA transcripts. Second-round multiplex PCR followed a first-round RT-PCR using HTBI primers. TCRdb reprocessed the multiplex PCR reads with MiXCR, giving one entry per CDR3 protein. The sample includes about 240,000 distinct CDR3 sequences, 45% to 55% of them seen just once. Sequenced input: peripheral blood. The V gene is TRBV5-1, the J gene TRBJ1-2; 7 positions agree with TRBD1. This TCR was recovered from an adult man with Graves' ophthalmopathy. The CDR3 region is CASSLGDRAYGYTF. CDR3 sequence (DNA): TGCGCCAGCAGCTTGGGGGACAGAGCCTATGGCTACACCTTC. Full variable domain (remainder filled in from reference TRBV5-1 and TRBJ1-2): KAGVTQTPRYLIKTRGQQVTLSCSPISGHRSVSWYQQTPGQGLQFLFEYFSETQRNKGNFPGRFSGRQFSNSRSEMNVSTLELGDSALYLCASSLGDRAYGYTFGSGTRLTVV.